The 24 T cell receptor beta chains below all came from one sample that was sequenced in a study of patients and donors after allogeneic stem cell transplantation (dated by TCRdb to 2018 to 2021). The library relied on RT-PCR. Sequenced on a NextSeq 550. Through fastp at Q25 and MiXCR, TCRdb rebuilt clones from the public reads, retaining in-frame beta chains. Identical CDR3 protein sequences are pooled into one entry, listed with their most common genes and DNA. The sample data list about a million distinct CDR3 sequences, and more than 15% of these were observed just once. The top ten hold roughly 6% of the sample. Material for sequencing was blood, either unsorted or a sorted T cell fraction (not recorded which). The receptors stem from a human donor who was either an allogeneic HSCT recipient or a stem cell or donor lymphocyte infusion donor (not recorded which). It is not recorded whose cells these are; they may come from a transplant donor.

This clonotype was observed a handful of times. V gene TRBV5-1 combines with J gene TRBJ1-4; D gene uncertain. The germline gives CDR1 SGHRS, CDR2 YFSETQ. The CDR3 extends over 15 amino acids. V was trimmed by 3 bases and J by 7 bases, leaving 16 bases between them. The CDR3 bases are TGCGCCAGCAGCTCTGGCCCGGGTATGGGTGAAAAACTGTTTTTT. Translating gives CASSSGPGMGEKLFF.

The V and J genes are TRBV2 and TRBJ1-2; D remains unclear. The CDR3 is 13 amino acids. Germline CDR1 reads SNHLY; CDR2 reads FYNNEI. With 4 bases removed from V and 4 bases from J, the gap between germline ends came to 10 bases. In nucleotides, the CDR3 is TGTGCCAGCAGTGTAGACTCCCTCTATGGCTACACCTTC. Protein product: CASSVDSLYGYTF. The full variable domain, in which reference TRBV2 and TRBJ1-2 provide the parts outside the CDR3, is EPEVTQTPSHQVTQMGQEVILRCVPISNHLYFYWYRQILGQKVEFLVSFYNNEISEKSEIFDDQFSVERPDGSNFTLKIRSTKLEDSAMYFCASSVDSLYGYTFGSGTRLTVV.

This clonotype occurred many times. The chain joins TRBV20-1 to TRBJ2-1, with TRBD2 matching over 9 bases. Germline lookup yields CDR1 DFQATT and CDR2 SNEGSKA (reference sequence). The CDR3 is made up of 17 amino acids. The V gene end was trimmed by 2 bases and the J gene end by 0 bases; junction bases not matched to a gene: 8. The CDR3 region is CSARKFGREGSYNEQFF. CDR3 sequence (DNA): TGCAGTGCTAGAAAGTTTGGGCGGGAGGGCTCCTACAATGAGCAGTTCTTC.

This chain's CDR3 is CASSKSRTSHSQDTQYF. DNA for the CDR3: TGTGCCAGCAGCAAATCTAGGACTAGCCACTCTCAAGATACGCAGTATTTT. The chain uses TRBV21-1 and TRBJ2-3; the table's D call, TRBD2, was not checked against the DNA. TRBV21-1 has pseudogene status. CDR3 size: 17 residues.

In its sample, this clonotype was seen many times. The chain joins TRBV9 to TRBJ1-5; D perhaps matches TRBD1 (5 bases). This CDR3 is built from 15 residues. Between the trimmed V and J ends, which lost 3 bases and 0 bases, there was a span of 10 bases. Germline V gives CDR1 SGDLS, CDR2 YYNGEE. Written as DNA, the CDR3 is TGTGCCAGCAGCGCGGGGACGCATAGCAATCAGCCCCAGCATTTT. Translation: CASSAGTHSNQPQHF. Combining the CDR3 with reference TRBV9 and TRBJ1-5 gives the whole variable domain DSGVTQTPKHLITATGQRVTLRCSPRSGDLSVYWYQQSLDQGLQFLIQYYNGEERAKGNILERFSAQQFPDLHSELNLSSLELGDSALYFCASSAGTHSNQPQHFGDGTRLSIL.

This clonotype was counted only a few times. The chain uses TRBV21-1 and TRBJ2-7; TRBD1 was called by the table and not checked on the DNA. TRBV21-1 is annotated as a pseudogene. The CDR3 extends over 12 amino acids. CDR3 in DNA: TGTGCCAGCCCGGGACAGGGACGCGAGCAGTACTTC. Amino acid sequence: CASPGQGREQYF.

In this sample, this clonotype turned up a few times. V and J are TRBV4-1 and TRBJ2-3; D not certain. V dropped 2 bases and J dropped 5 bases, with 20 bases sitting between them. CDR3 length: 17 amino acids. Germline CDR1 MGHRA, CDR2 YSYEKL. CDR3 protein: CASSQTILGVPKDTQYF. CDR3 coding DNA: TGCGCCAGCAGCCAAACGATTCTTGGGGTTCCGAAAGATACGCAGTATTTT.

CDR3 nucleotides: TGTGCCAGCACCATCGCTCCAAGTGGAGGCTACACCTTC. It translates to CASTIAPSGGYTF. The genes are TRBV6-6 and TRBJ1-2, with D unclear. The germline V gene encodes CDR1 MNHNY and CDR2 SVGAGI (reference sequence). The CDR3 has 13 amino acids. Trimming shortened V by 7 bases and J by 8 bases, and 17 bases separated the two germline ends.

This chain connects TRBV6-5 to TRBJ1-4, with a tentative D call TRBD1 (5 bases). The length of the CDR3 is 14 residues. Looked up from germline, CDR1 is MNHEY and CDR2 is SVGAGI. Trimming took 2 bases from V and 6 from J, leaving 10 bases between them. The CDR3 reads CASSYKGPDEKLFF. CDR3 DNA sequence: TGTGCCAGCAGTTACAAGGGGCCGGATGAAAAACTGTTTTTT.

This chain links TRBV29-1 with TRBJ2-2, with unresolved D. The CDR3 spans 14 residues. Trimming pared 4 bases from V and 1 base from J, leaving 10 bases between. In germline, CDR1 is SQVTM, CDR2 ANQGSEA. The CDR3 loop is CSVGTRWNTGELFF. Here the CDR3 DNA reads TGCAGCGTTGGGACGCGCTGGAACACCGGGGAGCTGTTTTTT.

In this sample, this clonotype turned up a few times. V gene TRBV7-6 combines with J gene TRBJ2-7; TRBD2 aligns across 10 bases. The length of the CDR3 is 15 residues. Germline trimming cut 5 bases from V and 3 bases from J; bases unmatched to any gene: 7. Germline loops: CDR1 SGHVS, CDR2 FNYEAQ. Here the CDR3 reads CASSPVGTSVYEQYF. The CDR3 DNA reads as TGTGCCAGCAGCCCGGTGGGGACTAGCGTCTACGAGCAGTACTTC.

There are many counts of this clonotype. The chain combines TRBV9 with TRBJ1-1; no definite D call. The CDR3 length is 13 residues. Germline CDR1 SGDLS, CDR2 YYNGEE. V lost 1 base to trimming and J lost 3 bases, with 7 bases between them. For the CDR3, the DNA is TGTGCCAGCAGCGTATATGAGTACACTGAAGCTTTCTTT. This encodes CASSVYEYTEAFF. Using reference TRBV9 and TRBJ1-1 for the parts outside the CDR3, the full variable domain is DSGVTQTPKHLITATGQRVTLRCSPRSGDLSVYWYQQSLDQGLQFLIQYYNGEERAKGNILERFSAQQFPDLHSELNLSSLELGDSALYFCASSVYEYTEAFFGQGTRLTVV.

This clonotype has a handful of counts. The chain joins TRBV5-6 to TRBJ2-2; weak D call: TRBD2 (5 bases). The CDR3 loop spans 16 amino acids. V was clipped by 4 bases and J by 0 bases, with 13 bases between them. CDR1 is SGHDT, CDR2 YYEEEE, per germline. The CDR3 nucleotides are TGTGCCAGCAGCCTGGACGGGATAACGAACACCGGGGAGCTGTTTTTT. This gives the protein CASSLDGITNTGELFF. The full variable domain, in which reference TRBV5-6 and TRBJ2-2 provide the parts outside the CDR3, is DAGVTQSPTHLIKTRGQQVTLRCSPKSGHDTVSWYQQALGQGPQFIFQYYEEEERQRGNFPDRFSGHQFPNYSSELNVNALLLGDSALYLCASSLDGITNTGELFFGEGSRLTVL.

In this sample, this clonotype turned up a few times. The CDR3 spells CASSRNRQAANSPLHF. The CDR3 nucleotides read TGTGCCAGCAGCCGTAATCGACAGGCGGCTAATTCACCCCTCCACTTT. This chain joins TRBV12-3 or TRBV12-4 and TRBJ1-6; TRBD1 might be the D (6 bases). This CDR3 contains 16 residues. With 6 bases removed from V and 6 bases from J, the gap between germline ends came to 18 bases.

This clonotype was seen a few times. V and J are TRBV30 and TRBJ1-2, with a tentative D call TRBD1 (6 bases). The V end was cut by 7 bases, the J end by 8 bases, with 17 bases between. Germline loops: CDR1 GTSNPN, CDR2 SVGIG (reference sequence). The CDR3 covers 12 residues. CDR3 sequence reads: CALNLQGWGYTF. The CDR3 coding sequence is TGTGCCTTAAACCTACAGGGATGGGGCTACACCTTC.

The genes are TRBV6-4 and TRBJ2-2; D gene unclear. Trimming removed 4 bases from V and 4 bases from J, with 7 bases in between. The CDR3 consists of 13 residues. CDR1 is MRHNA and CDR2 is SNTAGT in the germline V gene. The CDR3 sequence is CASSVQATGELFF. In DNA, the CDR3 is TGTGCCAGCAGTGTACAAGCCACCGGGGAGCTGTTTTTT.

V usage is TRBV10-3 and J usage is TRBJ2-7; D may be TRBD1 (6 bases). Germline values: CDR1 ENHRY, CDR2 SYGVKD. This CDR3 region has 12 residues. V shed 3 bases and J shed 7 bases, with 10 bases lying between them. This CDR3 reads CAISEQGTEQYF. Written as DNA, the CDR3 is TGTGCCATCAGTGAACAGGGTACTGAGCAGTACTTC.

The chain links TRBV11-1 to TRBJ1-1; D ambiguous. V dropped 4 bases and J dropped 1 base, with 25 bases sitting between them. The CDR3 has 19 amino acids. Per germline, CDR1 SGHAT and CDR2 FQDESV (reference sequence). Here the CDR3 DNA reads TGTGCCAGCAGCTCCGATAAGTTCCCTTTTCTGGACCCGAACACTGAAGCTTTCTTT. It translates to CASSSDKFPFLDPNTEAFF.

This clonotype was observed a few times. V and J are TRBV6-5 and TRBJ2-1; D is perhaps TRBD2 (5 bases). The V end was cut by 8 bases, the J end by 6 bases, with 11 bases between. Germline loops: CDR1 MNHEY, CDR2 SVGAGI. The CDR3 has 12 amino acids. The CDR3 nucleotides read TGTGCCAGCGGCGGGCCTCCCAATGAGCAGTTCTTC. It yields the protein CASGGPPNEQFF.

The CDR3 protein is CASSLGWTDEAFF. The CDR3 DNA reads TGTGCCAGCAGCTTAGGATGGACAGATGAAGCTTTCTTT. The chain recombines TRBV7-9 with TRBJ1-1; the D gene is possibly TRBD1 (6 bases). Germline CDR1 SEHNR, CDR2 FQNEAQ (reference sequence). Trimming shortened V by 1 base and J by 7 bases, and 10 bases separated the two germline ends. CDR3 length equals 13 residues.

This clonotype was observed a handful of times. The chain has TRBV7-9 and TRBJ2-2, with TRBD2 as a possible D gene (6 bases). CDR1 and CDR2 from the germline V gene are SEHNR and FQNEAQ (reference sequence). The CDR3 is 15 residues long. The V and J ends lost 1 base and 10 bases respectively, with 16 bases between them. The CDR3 DNA is TGTGCCAGCAGCTTAGAGTCGGGGGTGTTCGTGGAGCTGTTTTTT. Protein sequence: CASSLESGVFVELFF.

This clonotype has a handful of counts. This chain uses TRBV4-3 with TRBJ2-7, with 7 nucleotides matching TRBD2. CDR3 length equals 15 residues. With V trimmed by 0 bases and J by 5 bases, 7 bases remained unmatched. Germline lookup yields CDR1 LGHNA and CDR2 YSLEER. As DNA, the CDR3 is TGCGCCAGCAGCCAAGATGGGAGGGGTGCAAACGAGCAGTACTTC. Translation gives CASSQDGRGANEQYF.

This clonotype was found a few times. The chain combines TRBV7-9 with TRBJ1-1, with a possible D match to TRBD1 (6 bases). This CDR3 contains 11 residues. CDR1 is SEHNR, CDR2 FQNEAQ, per germline (reference sequence). V was shortened by 4 bases and J by 11 bases, with 11 bases between the two germline ends. This CDR3 reads CASSSQGDAFF. The CDR3 region has the DNA TGTGCCAGCAGCTCACAGGGAGATGCTTTCTTT.

This clonotype was counted a few times. The chain joins TRBV15 to TRBJ2-2, with 7 bases aligning to TRBD2. CDR3 length: 19 amino acids. The germline V gene encodes CDR1 LNHNV and CDR2 YYDKDF (reference sequence). Losses at the gene ends were 0 bases for V and 2 bases for J; bases not matched to a gene: 12. CDR3 amino acids: CATSRERALRGSNTGELFF. In nucleotides, the CDR3 is TGTGCCACCAGCAGAGAGCGGGCCTTGCGGGGGTCTAACACCGGGGAGCTGTTTTTT.